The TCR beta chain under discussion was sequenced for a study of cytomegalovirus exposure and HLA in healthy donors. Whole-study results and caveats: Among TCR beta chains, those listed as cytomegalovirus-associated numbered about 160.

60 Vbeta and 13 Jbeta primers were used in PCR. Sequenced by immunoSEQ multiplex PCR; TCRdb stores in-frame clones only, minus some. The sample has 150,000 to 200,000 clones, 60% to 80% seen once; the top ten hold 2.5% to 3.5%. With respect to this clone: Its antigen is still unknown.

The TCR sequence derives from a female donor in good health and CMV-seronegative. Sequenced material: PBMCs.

The CDR3 loop reads CASRAPTGRNTEAFF. In DNA form, the CDR3 reads TGTGCCAGCAGAGCACCGACAGGGAGGAACACTGAAGCTTTCTTT. The J gene is TRBJ1-1, the V gene TRBV6-5; 7 bases map to TRBD1. Germline V gene data show CDR1 as MNHEY and CDR2 as SVGAGI. J was trimmed by 1 base and V by 6 bases; bases with no gene match: 8. This CDR3 contains 15 residues.